The clone carrying this T cell receptor beta chain was observed at least ten times. Its antigen is unknown. The sample belongs to a study of regulatory T cells in long-lasting Graves disease. General study points: Whereas 966 public clonotypes were shared by new patients, persistent patients shared more, at about 2,500. TRBV28, TRBJ1-2 and TRBJ2-5 were segments that persistent disease favored. Study of thyroid tissue was not done, with only peripheral blood studied.

Stated time point: newly diagnosed GD, antithyroid drugs for less than 3 months. RNA from PBMCs was the source of the TCR library. In Xi'an, China, an endocrinology department was the source of patients. The CDR3 has 13 amino acids. Germline values: CDR1 SNHLY, CDR2 FYNNEI. Trimming removed 3 bases from V and 3 bases from J, with 9 bases in between. Construction of TCR beta libraries relied on iRepertoire HTBI primers and on Arm-PCR targeting CDR3 regions. TCRdb recomputed calls from the multiplex PCR reads with MiXCR, one row per CDR3 protein. The table includes about 240,000 distinct CDR3 sequences, over 20% detected once.

The chain has TRBV2 and TRBJ2-7, with D perhaps matching TRBD2 (6 bases). This TCR was sampled from a female donor with Graves disease. Sample: peripheral blood mononuclear cells (PBMCs), taken at new diagnosis, from a patient treated with antithyroid drugs. CDR3 residues: CASSERGVYEQYF. CDR3 sequence (DNA): TGTGCCAGCAGTGAGCGGGGTGTCTACGAGCAGTACTTC.